This T cell receptor beta chain came from a study of OX40 agonist ivuxolimab in advanced cancers. Study details: The mean age was roughly 60 years, ranging from about 20 to 85, with less than 90% of participants male. Prior anti-PD-1, anti-PD-L1 or anti-CTLA-4 therapy did not bar entry, and approximately 43% had some. Study-wide points: At 0.1 to 3.0 mg/kg and by week 6, clonal expansion occurred in CD4+ and CD8+ blood T cells. There were also nonresponders showing low normalized T-cell clonal expansion.

Profiled with immunoSEQ multiplex PCR; TCRdb holds only in-frame clones, not every one. The sample shows approximately 69,000 clones, roughly 90% of them seen only once. The CDR3 runs to 18 residues. CDR1 LGHNA and CDR2 YSLEER come from the germline V gene. The trim removed 1 base at V and 5 bases at J, leaving 8 bases unmatched. Comments on this clone: Its antigen is undetermined.

The source was CD4+ or CD8+ T cells sorted from blood, collected in a trial of the OX40 agonist ivuxolimab. The chain links TRBV4-3 to TRBJ2-2; 12 bases fit TRBD2. This TCR was recovered from an adult with an advanced solid tumor such as melanoma, head and neck, liver or kidney cancer. The CDR3 loop reads CASSQGTSGTSRTGELFF. In DNA form, the CDR3 reads TGCGCCAGCAGCCAAGGGACTAGCGGGACCTCGAGGACCGGGGAGCTGTTTTTT.